This T cell receptor beta chain was sequenced in a study of blood T cell repertoires in COVID-19. Study summary: Collection of acute and convalescent COVID-19 samples took place in the United States, Italy and Spain. T cells, B-cell-depleted T cells, or PBMCs provided the cDNA or gDNA that served as material.

Per the original data handling: Amplifying reference gene primers gave estimates of nucleated cell counts. The assay was immunoSEQ multiplex PCR, and TCRdb's table has in-frame clones only and misses some. The V and J calls and clone size come from that table; D and trimming were worked out from the DNA. Here the sample spans 20,000 to 30,000 clones, around four fifths being singletons. Sequencing used peripheral blood. The TCR originated in an elderly man with active or convalescent COVID-19.

For the CDR3, the DNA is TGCGCCAGCAGCCTAGGGGCAGGGGGCGGAAGGAACACTGAAGCTTTCTTT. Translated: CASSLGAGGGRNTEAFF. The chain employs TRBV4-3 and TRBJ1-1; TRBD1 aligns across 8 bases. Trimming at V came to 4 bases and at J to 1 base, leaving 11 bases not matched to a gene. Germline values: CDR1 LGHNA, CDR2 YSLEER. This CDR3 is built from 17 residues.